This is a list of T cell receptor beta chains from one sample in a study of T cells after yellow fever vaccination. TCRdb ran MiXCR on the 5' RACE reads and lists one entry per CDR3 protein. The sample consists of about 53,000 distinct CDR3 sequences, around 6.5% of them appearing once. Sequenced here: CD8+ T cells sorted from PBMCs, sampled on the day of the first yellow fever vaccination. The receptors shown here come from a man between 18 and 29 years old who received the YFV17D yellow fever vaccine. CDR3s include the opening cysteine and the closing phenylalanine or tryptophan. The D gene is left open where the match is weak. Only part of the rows carry a size: once, few, many, or a class if the clone is expanded.

V: TRBV29-1; J: TRBJ2-2; size: NA; D: NA; DNA: TGCAGCGCCAGGGCAGGGCGGGGCGGGGAGCTGTTTTTT; CDR3: CSARAGRGGELFF
V: TRBV15; J: TRBJ2-5; size: NA; D: NA; DNA: TGTGCCACCAGCAGAGGGGGGGCCAAAGAGACCCAGTACTTC; CDR3: CATSRGGAKETQYF
V: TRBV6-5; J: TRBJ1-1; size: many; D: NA; DNA: TGTGCCAGCAGTACCCTGGGACGGAACACTGAAGCTTTCTTT; CDR3: CASSTLGRNTEAFF
V: TRBV4-3; J: TRBJ2-3; size: many; D: NA; DNA: TGCGCCAGCAGCCAAGATTCGGGCAGGGTTCACACAGATACGCAGTATTTT; CDR3: CASSQDSGRVHTDTQYF
V: TRBV5-1; J: TRBJ2-7; size: many; D: NA; DNA: TGCGCCAGCAGCTGGCGGACAGCCTACGAGCAGTACTTC; CDR3: CASSWRTAYEQYF
V: TRBV7-6; J: TRBJ2-3; size: NA; D: NA; DNA: TGTGCCAGCAGCTTATCGGCCATTAGCACAGATACGCAGTATTTT; CDR3: CASSLSAISTDTQYF
V: TRBV9; J: TRBJ2-3; size: many; D: TRBD2; DNA: TGTGCCAGCAGCGGAGGGACTAGCGGGGGCCGAGATACGCAGTATTTT; CDR3: CASSGGTSGGRDTQYF
V: TRBV7-9; J: TRBJ1-2; size: NA; D: TRBD1; DNA: TGTGCCAGCAGCTTAGGAACAGGGGGCTCCTATGGCTACACCTTC; CDR3: CASSLGTGGSYGYTF
V: TRBV10-3; J: TRBJ2-3; size: NA; D: TRBD2; DNA: TGTGCCATCAGTGAGCCCGACCTTACTAGCGGGGGTACGGCAGATACGCAGTATTTT; CDR3: CAISEPDLTSGGTADTQYF
V: TRBV27; J: TRBJ1-1; size: few; D: NA; DNA: TGTGCCAGCAGTTTGAAAGAGAACACTGAAGCTTTCTTT; CDR3: CASSLKENTEAFF
V: TRBV5-1; J: TRBJ2-3; size: many; D: NA; DNA: TGCGCCAGCAGCTTGAGGTACGCTAGCACAGATACGCAGTATTTT; CDR3: CASSLRYASTDTQYF
V: TRBV5-6; J: TRBJ1-2; size: many; D: TRBD1; DNA: TGTGCCAGCAGCTTGCCGGGACAGTTAACCTATGGCTACACCTTC; CDR3: CASSLPGQLTYGYTF
V: TRBV6-4; J: TRBJ2-3; size: many; D: TRBD2; DNA: TGTGCCAGCAGTGGCGGGGGGGCCAGCACAGATACGCAGTATTTT; CDR3: CASSGGGASTDTQYF
V: TRBV27; J: TRBJ1-6; size: many; D: NA; DNA: TGTGCCGTCGGACATCGATCCTATAATTCACCCCTCCACTTT; CDR3: CAVGHRSYNSPLHF
V: TRBV4-1; J: TRBJ2-7; size: many; D: NA; DNA: TGCGCCAGCAGCCAAGCCGCTAATGGTTGGGAGCAGTACTTC; CDR3: CASSQAANGWEQYF
V: TRBV5-4; J: TRBJ2-7; size: few; D: NA; DNA: TGCGCCAGCCAATCCCGGGACGGTTCCTACGAGCAGTACTTC; CDR3: CASQSRDGSYEQYF
V: TRBV5-5; J: TRBJ1-1; size: few; D: TRBD1; DNA: TGTGCCAGCAGCTCCTCCGGGACAGGGTGGACTGAAGCTTTCTTT; CDR3: CASSSSGTGWTEAFF
V: TRBV24-1; J: TRBJ2-3; size: many; D: NA; DNA: TGTGCCACCAGTGATTATGTCACAGATACGCAGTATTTT; CDR3: CATSDYVTDTQYF
V: TRBV20-1; J: TRBJ1-1; size: few; D: NA; DNA: TGCAGTGCTAGAGATCCGGGAACAAACACTGAAGCTTTCTTT; CDR3: CSARDPGTNTEAFF
V: TRBV5-8; J: TRBJ2-1; size: few; D: TRBD1; DNA: TGTGCCAGCAGCCAGGGACAGCCGTTCTTCAATGAGCAGTTCTTC; CDR3: CASSQGQPFFNEQFF
V: TRBV24-1; J: TRBJ1-4; size: few; D: NA; DNA: TGTGCCACCAGTGATTTGTCGGTGGAAAAACTGTTTTTT; CDR3: CATSDLSVEKLFF
V: TRBV4-1; J: TRBJ1-6; size: few; D: NA; DNA: TGCGCCAGCAGCCAAGCCTCAGGGGCTTACTCACCCCTCCACTTT; CDR3: CASSQASGAYSPLHF
V: TRBV20-1; J: TRBJ2-1; size: many; D: TRBD2; DNA: TGCAGTGCTAGAGGACTAGCGGGGGTTTCCTACAATGAGCAGTTCTTC; CDR3: CSARGLAGVSYNEQFF
V: TRBV4-1; J: TRBJ2-5; size: many; D: NA; DNA: TGCGCCAGCAGCCAGGTCCCAGGGGCCTTGGAGACCCAGTACTTC; CDR3: CASSQVPGALETQYF
V: TRBV27; J: TRBJ2-4; size: many; D: NA; DNA: TGTGCCAGCAGTTCATGGGTCTCTCTAGGCTCCAAAAACATTCAGTACTTC; CDR3: CASSSWVSLGSKNIQYF
V: TRBV4-3; J: TRBJ2-1; size: NA; D: NA; DNA: TGCGCCAGCAGCCAAGTTCTTCACCCAGGAGGGGGTAAGCAGTTCTTC; CDR3: CASSQVLHPGGGKQFF
V: TRBV3-1; J: TRBJ2-2; size: few; D: NA; DNA: TGTGCCAGCAGCCCGCATCGGGGGAACACCGGGGAGCTGTTTTTT; CDR3: CASSPHRGNTGELFF
V: TRBV27; J: TRBJ2-7; size: few; D: NA; DNA: TGTGCCAGCAGTTTATCAGGGTCCCCCTACGAGCAGTACTTC; CDR3: CASSLSGSPYEQYF
V: TRBV7-9; J: TRBJ2-7; size: many; D: NA; DNA: TGTGCCAGCAGCCCCACCCGGAATTACGAGCAGTACTTC; CDR3: CASSPTRNYEQYF
V: TRBV5-1; J: TRBJ1-6; size: many; D: TRBD1; DNA: TGCGCCAGCAGCCTCCGCGGGACAGGGGGTAAGGGTAATTCACCCCTCCACTTT; CDR3: CASSLRGTGGKGNSPLHF
V: TRBV27; J: TRBJ2-7; size: many; D: TRBD1; DNA: TGTGCCAGCAGCCTAAGAGGGGGCGCCTCCTACGAGCAGTACTTC; CDR3: CASSLRGGASYEQYF
V: TRBV20-1; J: TRBJ2-1; size: few; D: TRBD2; DNA: TGCAGTGCTGATAGCGGGGACTACAATGAGCAGTTCTTC; CDR3: CSADSGDYNEQFF
V: TRBV15; J: TRBJ2-5; size: many; D: NA; DNA: TGTGCCACCAGCGGGGGACCTCATGAGGAGACCCAGTACTTC; CDR3: CATSGGPHEETQYF
V: TRBV7-9; J: TRBJ1-1; size: NA; D: NA; DNA: TGTGCCAGCAGCGGGTTGGGTAGCCGGGATTTCTTT; CDR3: CASSGLGSRDFF
V: TRBV6-5; J: TRBJ2-7; size: NA; D: NA; DNA: TGTGCCAGCAGTTACCGACAAAACACCTACGAGCAGTACTTC; CDR3: CASSYRQNTYEQYF
V: TRBV7-9; J: TRBJ2-1; size: NA; D: NA; DNA: TGTGCCAGCAGCTTAGGGACCATCAATGAGCAGTTCTTC; CDR3: CASSLGTINEQFF
V: TRBV12-3/TRBV12-4; J: TRBJ2-6; size: few; D: TRBD1; DNA: TGTGCCAGCAGTCAGGACAGGCCCGGGGTTGGGGCCAACGTCCTGACTTTC; CDR3: CASSQDRPGVGANVLTF
V: TRBV4-1; J: TRBJ2-2; size: many; D: NA; DNA: TGCGCCAGCAGCGCCCAGAACACCGGGGAGCTGTTTTTT; CDR3: CASSAQNTGELFF
V: TRBV7-6; J: TRBJ1-1; size: once; D: NA; DNA: TGTGCCAGCAGCATCTACGGACACACTGAAGCTTTCTTT; CDR3: CASSIYGHTEAFF
V: TRBV11-1; J: TRBJ1-5; size: NA; D: TRBD1; DNA: TGTGCCAGCAGCGCCGGGACAGGGGATGCGCGGAGCAATCAGCCCCAGCATTTT; CDR3: CASSAGTGDARSNQPQHF
V: TRBV27; J: TRBJ2-1; size: many; D: NA; DNA: TGTGCCAGCAGTTTACGGAGCTCCTACAATGAGCAGTTCTTC; CDR3: CASSLRSSYNEQFF
V: TRBV12-3/TRBV12-4; J: TRBJ1-6; size: NA; D: NA; DNA: TGTGCCAGCAGCCCGAGGGGGGATACCTATAATTCACCCCTCCACTTT; CDR3: CASSPRGDTYNSPLHF
V: TRBV9; J: TRBJ2-1; size: many; D: TRBD2; DNA: TGTGCCAGCAGCGTCGGAGGGAGCGGGGGCAATGAGCAGTTCTTC; CDR3: CASSVGGSGGNEQFF
V: TRBV7-2; J: TRBJ2-3; size: few; D: TRBD2; DNA: TGTGCCAGCAGCTTACAAGCGGGGGGAGATACGCAGTATTTT; CDR3: CASSLQAGGDTQYF
V: TRBV4-2; J: TRBJ2-2; size: few; D: TRBD2; DNA: TGTGCCAGCAGTGGATCGGGACTAGCGGGGGGACTGAACACCGGGGAGCTGTTTTTT; CDR3: CASSGSGLAGGLNTGELFF
V: TRBV5-1; J: TRBJ1-1; size: few; D: NA; DNA: TGCGCCAGCAGCGCAAACGGGAACACTGAAGCTTTCTTT; CDR3: CASSANGNTEAFF
V: TRBV4-3; J: TRBJ2-3; size: many; D: NA; DNA: TGCGCCAGCAGCCAACGCCCAGCGGATACGCAGTATTTT; CDR3: CASSQRPADTQYF
V: TRBV6-1; J: TRBJ2-3; size: NA; D: NA; DNA: TGTGCCAGCATAGGCCAAAGGGACCCGACGATCCATGATACGCAGTATTTT; CDR3: CASIGQRDPTIHDTQYF
V: TRBV18; J: TRBJ2-1; size: few; D: NA; DNA: TGTGCCAGCTCACCACCTACCTACAATGAGCAGTTCTTC; CDR3: CASSPPTYNEQFF
V: TRBV5-5; J: TRBJ2-1; size: NA; D: TRBD2; DNA: TGTCCCAGCAGCCCTGATAGCGGGGGGGCATTATGTAATGAGCAGTTCTTC; CDR3: CPSSPDSGGALCNEQFF
V: TRBV4-2; J: TRBJ2-1; size: few; D: TRBD2; DNA: TGTGCCAGCAGCGTAGATCTGGGCGGGGGGGCAAATGAGCAGTTCTTC; CDR3: CASSVDLGGGANEQFF
V: TRBV6-5; J: TRBJ2-1; size: many; D: TRBD2; DNA: TGTGCCAGCAGCCGTGGGGCGGGGGGGCCCCATGAGCAGTTCTTC; CDR3: CASSRGAGGPHEQFF
V: TRBV12-3/TRBV12-4; J: TRBJ1-2; size: NA; D: NA; DNA: TGTGCCAGCGGTCCGGTGAATGGCTACACCTTC; CDR3: CASGPVNGYTF